This T cell receptor (beta chain) derives from a study of naive and memory T cell subsets. Points from the study as a whole: Possibly reflecting memory cells re-expressing CD45RA, a few larger clonotypes occurred in naive repertoires, especially CD8.

Two oligonucleotides, mixed equimolar, formed the beta constant-region primer covering TRBC1 and TRBC2. The ligated cDNA underwent four PCR rounds using SP2 and nested alpha and beta constant-region primers. MiXCR, run by TCRdb on the UMI-ligation and nested PCR reads, gives a single entry per CDR3 protein. The data hold about 150,000 distinct CDR3 sequences, with roughly 23% observed a single time. The CDR3 spans 14 residues. Trimming stripped 0 bases from V and 10 bases from J, with 14 bases between. CDR1 and CDR2 from the germline V gene are SGHRS and YFSETQ. With regard to this clonotype: What it recognizes is unknown.

The chain is built from TRBV5-1 and TRBJ2-1; weak D call: TRBD1 (6 bases). The sequenced sample was naive CD4+ T cells from blood. This TCR was recovered from a human donor in good health. In nucleotides, the CDR3 is TGCGCCAGCAGCTTGGGGCCAGGGGATGGCGAGCAGTTCTTC. This sequence encodes CASSLGPGDGEQFF.